This T cell receptor beta chain was profiled in a study of regulatory T cells in long-lasting Graves disease. General study findings and limits: The TCR repertoire of persistent Graves' patients was less diverse than that of newly diagnosed ones. Public clonotype sharing was higher in persistent than newly diagnosed patients.

Germline lookup yields CDR1 MGHDK and CDR2 SYGVNS. This CDR3 has 20 residues. With 4 bases clipped from V and 4 bases from J, the junction kept 17 bases outside the gene matches. Time point meaning: persistent/refractory GD, antithyroid drugs over 5 years with positive TRAb. PBMC-derived RNA was used for the TCR library. Remarks on this clonotype: Its antigen is unknown.

iRepertoire HTBI primers and Arm-PCR of CDR3 regions built TCR beta libraries. TCRdb re-derived calls from the multiplex PCR reads in MiXCR, one entry per CDR3 protein. This sample has 300,000 to 350,000 distinct CDR3 sequences; 20% occur once, and the top ten carry approximately 31%. The sequence derives from a female donor with Graves disease. This sample comprised peripheral blood mononuclear cells (PBMCs), obtained when the disease was refractory, from a patient treated with antithyroid drugs. The gene calls are TRBV25-1 and TRBJ2-1; 12 bases align to TRBD2. CDR3 DNA sequence: TGTGCCAGCAGTGTAACAAGGACTAGCGGGACCGGGAGGGGGTACAATGAGCAGTTCTTC. Encoded protein: CASSVTRTSGTGRGYNEQFF.